These T cell receptor beta chains were read from a single sample in a study of STAT5B mutations in CD4+ large granular lymphocyte leukemia. The data were produced by immunoSEQ multiplex PCR, yet TCRdb's version contains in-frame clones alone and is incomplete. The table lists around 35,000 clones, nearly 90% of them singletons, with around 3.3% in the top ten. Sequenced: CD4+ T cells from blood buffy coats. These receptors came from a human donor in good health. CDR3s include the opening cysteine and the closing phenylalanine or tryptophan. The order of the fields is V gene, J gene, CDR3 protein.

v_call: TRBV6-1
j_call: TRBJ1-5
cdr3_aa: CASSPSGTVNQPQHF

v_call: TRBV9
j_call: TRBJ1-2
cdr3_aa: CASSGIISPGYTF

v_call: TRBV10-1
j_call: TRBJ2-3
cdr3_aa: CASSESAAGVVADTQYF

v_call: TRBV7-3
j_call: TRBJ2-2
cdr3_aa: CASSSGGTGELFF

v_call: TRBV5-4
j_call: TRBJ2-1
cdr3_aa: CASSLLLLAGGNNEQFF

v_call: TRBV11-1
j_call: TRBJ2-2
cdr3_aa: CASSGEAGELFF

v_call: TRBV6-5
j_call: TRBJ2-5
cdr3_aa: CASSYSRTGGGETQYF

v_call: TRBV9
j_call: TRBJ2-1
cdr3_aa: CASSVGGSGGIHEQFF

v_call: TRBV6-5
j_call: TRBJ1-1
cdr3_aa: CASSYSKQNTEAFF

v_call: TRBV5-1
j_call: TRBJ2-1
cdr3_aa: CASSLGLATNEQFF

v_call: TRBV10-3
j_call: TRBJ1-3
cdr3_aa: CAISPGTSGNTIYF